This T cell receptor (beta chain) was identified during a study of vaccination and CD4 T cells after COVID-19. Sequencing of DNA taken from cultured CD4+ T cells relied on the Oncomine TCR Beta short-read assay. From the PCR reads, TCRdb called clonotypes with MiXCR, one entry per CDR3 protein. This sample yields 7,000 to 10,000 distinct CDR3 sequences, of which roughly three fifths are seen a single time; approximately 22% belongs to the top ten. The CDR3 totals 13 residues. V lost 3 bases and J 4 bases, leaving 12 bases between the germline ends. CDR1 is DFQATT and CDR2 is SNEGSKA in the germline V gene (reference sequence). Noted treatment: approximately 11-day PBMC culture with coronavirus spike peptide pools or control peptides (ViraFEST assay). A remark on this clonotype: Its antigen is unidentified.

The specimen sequenced was CD4+ T cells from blood, cultured in vitro. This receptor was taken from a human donor who had recovered from COVID-19. This sequence joins TRBV20-1 and TRBJ1-1; no clear D. CDR3 loop: CSARGLDGTEAFF. CDR3 nucleotide sequence: TGCAGTGCTAGGGGCCTTGATGGCACTGAAGCTTTCTTT.